The 19 T cell receptor beta chains given below trace back to one sample, sequenced in a study of T cell responses to AZD1222 COVID-19 vaccine (dated by TCRdb to 2020 to 2023). The time point label of this sample denotes: baseline before first vaccination. The protocol used for the library was the immunoSEQ multiplex PCR assay. The source is immuneACCESS, and TCRdb retained only in-frame sequences with V and J called. Part of the clones is not carried over; for the studies checked, unresolved V genes explain less than half of this, and the remainder is unexplained. Present in this sample are roughly 140,000 clones, about nine tenths of which were seen just once. Jointly, the top ten make up 1.5% to 2% of the sample. This specimen was peripheral blood, taken on day 0 of AZD1222 vaccination. The receptors were sampled from an adult in good health.

The V gene is TRBV19, the J gene TRBJ1-5; D is possibly TRBD1 (5 bases). Germline V gene sequence: CDR1 LNHDA, CDR2 SQIVND (reference sequence). The CDR3 is 15 amino acids. Trimming left V 3 bases short and J 4 bases short, with 13 bases between. The DNA for the CDR3 is TGTGCCAGTAGTATCGGGGGGTTGGGGAATCAGCCCCAGCATTTT. It encodes CASSIGGLGNQPQHF.

The V call is TRBV27, the J call TRBJ2-1, with 15 bases aligning to TRBD2. Per germline, CDR1 MNHEY and CDR2 SMNVEV (reference sequence). J lost 8 bases, V lost 8 bases, and 13 bases had no gene match. CDR3 size: 17 residues. The CDR3 spells CASPGLAGGPIWDEQFF. CDR3 DNA: TGTGCCAGCCCCGGACTAGCGGGAGGGCCGATTTGGGATGAGCAGTTCTTC.

The chain uses TRBV19 and TRBJ1-2; D is uncertain. Trimming cost V 4 bases and J 4 bases, with 13 bases left between them. Germline V gene sequence: CDR1 LNHDA, CDR2 SQIVND (reference sequence). CDR3 length equals 14 residues. CDR3 region: CASSTDGGAYGYTF. In DNA, the CDR3 is TGTGCCAGTAGTACAGACGGAGGAGCCTATGGCTACACCTTC.

The chain recombines TRBV10-3 with TRBJ2-3, with a possible D match to TRBD2 (6 bases). In germline, CDR1 is ENHRY, CDR2 SYGVKD. V was pared by 3 bases and J by 3 bases, with 22 bases between. CDR3 length: 18 amino acids. The CDR3 region has the DNA TGTGCCATCAGTGAACGGGACGCCCGGAGGGTAGGAACAGATACGCAGTATTTT. Translation: CAISERDARRVGTDTQYF.

This chain connects TRBV24-1 to TRBJ2-7; D may be TRBD1 (6 bases). The ends were cut back, 4 bases at V and 2 bases at J, with 11 bases in the middle. Germline CDR1 KGHDR, CDR2 SFDVKD. The CDR3 sequence is 14 residues long. The CDR3 here is CATSDPTGTYEQYF. DNA of the CDR3: TGTGCCACCAGTGACCCGACAGGAACCTACGAGCAGTACTTC.

The chain recombines TRBV12-3 or TRBV12-4 with TRBJ2-7, with D unresolved. This CDR3 has 12 residues. Trimming stripped 2 bases from V and 2 bases from J, with 4 bases between. In DNA, the CDR3 is TGTGCCAGCAGTTTACTGGCCTACGAGCAGTACTTC. Translated: CASSLLAYEQYF.

V and J are TRBV24-1 and TRBJ1-1; no clear D gene. Germline V gene sequence: CDR1 KGHDR, CDR2 SFDVKD. This CDR3 contains 14 residues. The V end lost 4 bases, the J end lost 8 bases, and 16 bases lay between the germline ends. CDR3 nucleotide sequence: TGTGCCACCAGTGAATCGACATGGCTCGGCGAAGCTTTCTTT. This encodes CATSESTWLGEAFF.

The rearrangement joins TRBV25-1 to TRBJ2-5; 8 positions match TRBD1. The CDR3 runs to 17 residues. V shed 2 bases and J 1 base; nucleotides not matched to a gene: 9. Germline V CDR1 and CDR2: MGHDK, SYGVNS. The CDR3 protein is CASSERTGPILQETQYF. CDR3 DNA: TGTGCCAGCAGTGAAAGGACAGGGCCGATCCTCCAAGAGACCCAGTACTTC.

The chain uses TRBV3-1 (or the pseudogene TRBV3-2) and TRBJ1-1, with 7 bases fitting TRBD1. V dropped 4 bases and J dropped 4; count of bases not matched to a gene: 6. The germline gives CDR1 LGHDT, CDR2 YNNKEL (reference sequence). This CDR3 has 14 amino acids. The CDR3 bases are TGTGCCAGCAGCCGAACAGGGGATAGCACTGAAGCTTTCTTT. Amino acids: CASSRTGDSTEAFF.

The chain joins TRBV6-1 to TRBJ2-7; TRBD2 might be the D (5 bases). Deletions cut 1 base from V and 7 bases from J, with 8 bases between. The CDR3 totals 12 residues. Germline CDR1 is MNHNS and CDR2 is SASEGT. Here the CDR3 reads CASSEVPGEQYF. The CDR3 DNA reads TGTGCCAGCAGTGAAGTGCCGGGGGAGCAGTACTTC.

Notes on this clone: Other DNA sequences in this specimen translate into the identical CDR3. This sequence joins TRBV18 and TRBJ2-5; D call uncertain. CDR1 and CDR2 (germline): KGHSH, LQKENI. This CDR3 is 11 amino acids long. Deletions cut 3 bases from V and 2 bases from J, with 1 base between. CDR3 sequence reads: CASSPQETQYF. CDR3 nucleotides: TGTGCCAGCTCACCGCAAGAGACCCAGTACTTC. Full variable domain (missing parts from reference TRBV18 and TRBJ2-5): NAGVMQNPRHLVRRRGQEARLRCSPMKGHSHVYWYRQLPEEGLKFMVYLQKENIIDESGMPKERFSAEFPKEGPSILRIQQVVRGDSAAYFCASSPQETQYFGPGTRLLVL.

This chain uses TRBV16 with TRBJ1-2, with a weak D call TRBD1 (6 bases). This CDR3 contains 17 residues. With 4 bases removed from V and 3 bases from J, the gap between germline ends came to 21 bases. The germline V gene encodes CDR1 KGHSY and CDR2 FQNENV. CDR3 coding DNA: TGTGCCAGCAGCCCCGACATACTACAGGGTCTTTACTATGGCTACACCTTC. Its translation: CASSPDILQGLYYGYTF. Full variable domain (remainder filled in from reference TRBV16 and TRBJ1-2): GEEVAQTPKHLVRGEGQKAKLYCAPIKGHSYVFWYQQVLKNEFKFLISFQNENVFDETGMPKERFSAKCLPNSPCSLEIQATKLEDSAVYFCASSPDILQGLYYGYTFGSGTRLTVV.

The genes are TRBV5-1 and TRBJ1-1; 7 bases align to TRBD1. From germline, CDR1 is SGHRS and CDR2 YFSETQ. With 3 bases clipped from V and 0 bases from J, the junction kept 2 bases outside the gene matches. The CDR3 extends over 14 amino acids. CDR3 sequence: CASSSDRLNTEAFF. As DNA, the CDR3 is TGCGCCAGCAGCTCGGACAGGCTGAACACTGAAGCTTTCTTT.

The J gene is TRBJ2-7, the V gene TRBV19; 11 bases fit TRBD2. V shed 5 bases, J shed 4 bases, and the junction held 19 bases outside the gene matches. This CDR3 spans 19 amino acids. The germline CDR1 and CDR2 sequences are LNHDA and SQIVND (reference sequence). The CDR3 region has the DNA TGTGCCAGTAGTCCCCCAGGAGCTAGCGGGAGGACTGTCCCGTACGAGCAGTACTTC. This codes for CASSPPGASGRTVPYEQYF.

The J gene is TRBJ2-2, the V gene TRBV18, with D possibly TRBD2 on 5 matching bases. V shed 2 bases and J shed 7 bases, with 8 bases lying between them. This CDR3 contains 13 residues. The germline CDR1 and CDR2 sequences are KGHSH and LQKENI. The CDR3, as DNA: TGTGCCAGCTCACCAACCGAGGGCGGGGAGCTGTTTTTT. Translated: CASSPTEGGELFF.

The chain has TRBV7-2 and TRBJ1-2; TRBD1 might be the D (5 bases). The CDR3 is 16 residues long. Trimming took off 1 base at V and 4 bases at J, with 16 bases between the two ends. Germline CDR1 SGHTA, CDR2 FQGNSA. For the CDR3, the DNA is TGTGCCAGCAGCTTAGGTGGGACCCTTGGGGCCTATGGCTACACCTTC. Translated, it gives CASSLGGTLGAYGYTF.

The rearrangement uses TRBV6-2 or TRBV6-3 and TRBJ2-3; 7 bases agree with TRBD2. Germline CDR1 MNHEY, CDR2 SVGEGT. The CDR3 runs to 12 residues. V gave up 4 bases and J gave up 9 bases; unmatched junction bases: 4. Here the CDR3 DNA reads TGTGCCAGCAGTTCACTAGCGCGAACGCAGTATTTT. This encodes CASSSLARTQYF.

The rearrangement joins TRBV2 to TRBJ1-2; maybe TRBD1 (6 bases). The CDR3 has 16 amino acids. V shed 5 bases and J shed 7 bases, with 23 bases lying between them. Looked up from germline, CDR1 is SNHLY and CDR2 is FYNNEI. The CDR3 DNA is TGTGCCAGCAGTCGCCCCTTGTATTCGGACAGTCTTGGCTACACCTTC. It codes for CASSRPLYSDSLGYTF.

The chain joins TRBV7-9 to TRBJ1-1; no clear D gene. The ends were cut back, 5 bases at V and 5 bases at J, with 12 bases in the middle. The CDR3 runs to 13 residues. CDR1 and CDR2 from the germline V gene are SEHNR and FQNEAQ (reference sequence). CDR3 DNA: TGTGCCAGCAGCCAACCAGGAGGGACTGAAGCTTTCTTT. Translating gives CASSQPGGTEAFF. The whole variable domain, filled in from reference TRBV7-9 and TRBJ1-1, reads DTGVSQNPRHKITKRGQNVTFRCDPISEHNRLYWYRQTLGQGPEFLTYFQNEAQLEKSRLLSDRFSAERPKGSFSTLEIQRTEQGDSAMYLCASSQPGGTEAFFGQGTRLTVV.